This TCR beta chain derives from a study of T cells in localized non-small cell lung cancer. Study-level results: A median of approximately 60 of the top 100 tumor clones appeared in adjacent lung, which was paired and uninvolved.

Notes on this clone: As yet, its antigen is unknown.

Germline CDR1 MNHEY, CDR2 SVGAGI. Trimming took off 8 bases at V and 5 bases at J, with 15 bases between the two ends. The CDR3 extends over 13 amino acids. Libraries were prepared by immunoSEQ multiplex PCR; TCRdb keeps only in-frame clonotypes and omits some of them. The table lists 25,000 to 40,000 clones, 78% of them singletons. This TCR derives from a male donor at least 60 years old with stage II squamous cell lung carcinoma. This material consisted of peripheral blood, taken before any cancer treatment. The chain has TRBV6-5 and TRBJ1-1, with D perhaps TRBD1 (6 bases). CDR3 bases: TGTGCCAGCCAGGGGCAGGGGATGACTGAAGCTTTCTTT. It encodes CASQGQGMTEAFF.